These 2 T cell receptor beta chains were sequenced from one sample in a study of blood T cell repertoires in COVID-19. TCRdb keeps only in-frame clones here, not all; method: immunoSEQ multiplex PCR. The repertoire holds roughly 200,000 clones, with approximately 90% as singletons. The sequenced material came from peripheral blood. These receptors were obtained from a middle-aged woman who had recovered from COVID-19.

J is TRBJ1-5 and V is TRBV7-8; D gene unclear. V was cut by 5 bases and J by 3 bases, with 11 bases left in between. This CDR3 has 14 amino acids. Germline CDR1 and CDR2: SGHVS and FQNEAQ. The CDR3 DNA reads as TGTGCCAGCAGCCTCCGACAAGACAATCAGCCCCAGCATTTT. Its protein is CASSLRQDNQPQHF.

The chain uses TRBV19 and TRBJ2-3, with TRBD2 identical over 13 bases. Trimming took 5 bases from V and 1 from J; bases not matched to a gene: 3. CDR3 length: 16 amino acids. CDR1 is LNHDA and CDR2 is SQIVND in the germline V gene (reference sequence). Written as DNA, the CDR3 is TGTGCCAGTAGTCTACTAGCGGGGGGGGGCACAGATACGCAGTATTTT. It yields the protein CASSLLAGGGTDTQYF.